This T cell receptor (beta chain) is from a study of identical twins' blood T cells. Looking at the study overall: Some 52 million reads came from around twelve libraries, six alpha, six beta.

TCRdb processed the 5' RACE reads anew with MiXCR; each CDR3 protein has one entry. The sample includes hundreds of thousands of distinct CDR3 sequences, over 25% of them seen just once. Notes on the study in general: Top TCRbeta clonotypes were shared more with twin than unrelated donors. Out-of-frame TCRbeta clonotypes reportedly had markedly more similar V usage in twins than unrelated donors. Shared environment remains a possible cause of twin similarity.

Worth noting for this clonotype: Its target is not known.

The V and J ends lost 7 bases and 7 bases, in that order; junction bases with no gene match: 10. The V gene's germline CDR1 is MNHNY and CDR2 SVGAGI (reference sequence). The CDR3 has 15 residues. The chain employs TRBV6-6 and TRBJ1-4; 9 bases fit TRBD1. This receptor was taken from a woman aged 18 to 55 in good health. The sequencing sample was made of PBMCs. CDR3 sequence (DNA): TGTGCCAGCACCAACAAGAGACAGGGGGGTGAAAAACTGTTTTTT. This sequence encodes CASTNKRQGGEKLFF.